This TCR beta chain was sequenced in a study of blood T cell repertoires in COVID-19. Study-level information: Samples taken during acute and convalescent COVID-19 were collected in the United States, Italy and Spain. The analysed material was cDNA or gDNA that came from T cells, B-cell-depleted T cells, or PBMCs.

This clone showed up just once. Source study methods: Amplifying reference gene primers gave estimates of nucleated cell counts. Sequencing was performed with immunoSEQ multiplex PCR; in TCRdb, only in-frame clones are kept and a portion is missing. For V, J and clone size, that table is used; D and trimming come from the DNA. This repertoire shows tens of thousands of clones, 80% to 90% found once; its top ten account for 15% to 18%. This CDR3 has 15 amino acids. With 1 base removed from V and 9 bases from J, the gap between germline ends came to 13 bases. Germline CDR1 and CDR2: MGHRA and YSYEKL. Sequences were obtained from peripheral blood. This clonotype was sampled from a man older than 75 with acute or convalescent COVID-19. The rearrangement links TRBV4-1 to TRBJ1-6; D gene ambiguous. CDR3 DNA sequence: TGCGCCAGCAGCCAAGGGCTTAAAAACAGTTCACCCCTCCACTTT. Protein sequence: CASSQGLKNSSPLHF.